The present TCR beta chain was sequenced within a study of T-cell reconstitution after alpha-beta-depleted transplantation in children. TCRbeta library construction was performed incorporating unique molecular identifiers. TCRdb recomputed calls from the PCR reads with MiXCR, one row per CDR3 protein. The repertoire includes a few hundred thousand distinct CDR3 sequences, 43% of them detected once, and 27% sits in the top ten. This clonotype appeared many times. Its target is unknown. Findings of the study overall: It was surviving recipient T cells and thymic progenitors that gave some patients high TCRbeta diversity at day 60. As was reported, about two months after transplant, alpha-beta T cells came from several hundred expanded graft clones.

This TCR came from a girl aged 2 to 10 with aplastic anemia, due to receive a stem cell transplant. Sample: PBMCs, taken before TCRalphabeta/CD19-depleted stem cell transplant.

CDR3 loop: CASSLGRTDEETQYF. Written as DNA, the CDR3 is TGTGCCAGCAGCTTAGGACGGACTGACGAAGAGACCCAGTACTTC. The chain combines TRBV11-1 with TRBJ2-5, with D maybe TRBD2 (5 bases). This CDR3 region has 15 residues. The germline gives CDR1 SGHAT, CDR2 FQDESV (reference sequence). V was cut by 1 base and J by 3 bases, with 12 bases left in between.